The 13 T cell receptor beta chains listed next were all sequenced from one sample in a study of CD8 T cells in ankylosing spondylitis. TCRdb reprocessed the 5' RACE reads with MiXCR, giving one entry per CDR3 protein. The top ten hold roughly 28% of the sample, which has 150,000 to 200,000 distinct CDR3 sequences, roughly 10% seen once. Sequenced input: blood, either unsorted or a sorted T cell fraction (not recorded which). These TCRs come from a male donor with ankylosing spondylitis or in good health (not recorded which).

In its sample, this clonotype was seen many times. This chain joins TRBV12-3 or TRBV12-4 and TRBJ2-7, with D possibly TRBD2 on 5 matching bases. V was shortened by 4 bases and J by 2 bases, with 18 bases between the two germline ends. The CDR3 runs to 16 residues. DNA for the CDR3: TGTGCCAGCAGTTCCTCAACATCTACTAGGACCTACGAGCAGTACTTC. It is translated as CASSSSTSTRTYEQYF.

The chain links TRBV27 to TRBJ2-3; 9 bases line up with TRBD2. V shed 2 bases, J shed 0 bases, and the junction held 3 bases outside the gene matches. Germline CDR1 reads MNHEY; CDR2 reads SMNVEV (reference sequence). The CDR3 sequence is 16 residues long. CDR3 in amino acids: CASSLTAGGSTDTQYF. Here the CDR3 DNA reads TGTGCCAGCAGTTTAACAGCGGGGGGAAGCACAGATACGCAGTATTTT.

This clonotype was seen ten or more times. The chain couples TRBV2 to TRBJ2-7; D is unresolved. Deletions cut 2 bases from V and 0 bases from J, with 8 bases between. The CDR3 has 14 residues. CDR1 and CDR2 (germline): SNHLY, FYNNEI. The CDR3, as DNA: TGTGCCAGCAGTGAACTACCCAGCTCCTACGAGCAGTACTTC. Translation: CASSELPSSYEQYF.

This clonotype was found many times. The rearrangement joins TRBV5-1 to TRBJ2-2; TRBD2 aligns across 9 bases. Germline lookup yields CDR1 SGHRS and CDR2 YFSETQ. Trimming cost V 3 bases and J 8 bases; bases outside gene matches: 8. The CDR3 has 15 amino acids. The CDR3 DNA is TGCGCCAGCAGCTGGAGTCTAGCGGGAAGTGGGGAGCTGTTTTTT. Its translation: CASSWSLAGSGELFF.

As regards this clonotype: A much larger clone differs by one base, so this may be a read error. The CDR3 DNA sequence: TGCTGTGCTAGGGGGGGACAGTCAACTAATGAAAAACTGTTTTTT. Its protein is CCARGGQSTNEKLFF. The rearrangement uses TRBV20-1 and TRBJ1-4; 7 bases agree with TRBD1. Germline assignment: CDR1 DFQATT and CDR2 SNEGSKA (reference sequence). CDR3 length: 15 residues.

This clonotype was seen ten or more times. The chain has TRBV20-1 and TRBJ2-5, with D possibly being TRBD1 or TRBD2 (5 bases each). Germline V lookup: CDR1 DFQATT, CDR2 SNEGSKA (reference sequence). This CDR3 has 13 amino acids. With 4 bases removed from V and 1 base from J, the gap between germline ends came to 10 bases. CDR3 sequence: CSAIGATQETQYF. The CDR3 DNA reads TGCAGTGCTATCGGGGCGACCCAAGAGACCCAGTACTTC.

This clonotype showed up many times. The genes are TRBV29-1 and TRBJ1-2; TRBD1 matches 8 bases. This CDR3 contains 13 residues. V lost 6 bases and J lost 1; bases outside the gene matches: 4. The germline V gene encodes CDR1 SQVTM and CDR2 ANQGSEA. The CDR3 region is CSVGQGYNYGYTF. The CDR3, as DNA: TGCAGCGTCGGACAGGGTTATAACTATGGCTACACCTTC.

This clonotype was found a few times. CDR3 protein: CASSELRGRTDTQYF. The DNA for the CDR3 is TGCGCCAGCAGTGAGCTGAGGGGCCGCACAGATACGCAGTATTTT. J is TRBJ2-3 and V is TRBV10-2; TRBD1 or TRBD2 may be the D gene (5 bases each). Trimming removed 2 bases at V and 1 base at J, with 10 bases between. This CDR3 is 15 amino acids long. Per the germline V gene, CDR1 is WSHSY and CDR2 is SAAADI.

The CDR3 protein is CASSPDVGNYGYTF. CDR3 bases: TGTGCCAGTAGTCCAGACGTGGGGAACTATGGCTACACCTTC. The chain recombines TRBV19 with TRBJ1-2, with D unclear. V dropped 5 bases and J dropped 2 bases, with 12 bases sitting between them. The length of the CDR3 is 14 residues. Germline V gene sequence: CDR1 LNHDA, CDR2 SQIVND (reference sequence).

The gene calls are TRBV3-1 and TRBJ2-2, with D tentatively TRBD1 or TRBD2 (5 bases each). This CDR3 spans 16 amino acids. CDR1 LGHDT and CDR2 YNNKEL come from the germline V gene (reference sequence). V dropped 8 bases and J dropped 0 bases, with 16 bases sitting between them. The CDR3 spells CASLYSGTANTGELFF. CDR3 sequence (DNA): TGTGCCAGCCTATATTCCGGGACGGCGAACACCGGGGAGCTGTTTTTT. Full variable domain (remainder filled in from reference TRBV3-1 and TRBJ2-2): DTAVSQTPKYLVTQMGNDKSIKCEQNLGHDTMYWYKQDSKKFLKIMFSYNNKELIINETVPNRFSPKSPDKAHLNLHINSLELGDSAVYFCASLYSGTANTGELFFGEGSRLTVL.

This clonotype was detected many times. This chain connects TRBV20-1 to TRBJ2-3; D not resolved. Germline CDR1 is DFQATT and CDR2 is SNEGSKA (reference sequence). This CDR3 region has 14 residues. V gave up 2 bases and J gave up 5 bases, with 14 bases separating them. The CDR3 region has the DNA TGCAGTGCTAGATCGGGCAGTTTGGGAGATACGCAGTATTTT. Translating it yields CSARSGSLGDTQYF.

In its sample, this clonotype was seen a few times. V gene TRBV27 combines with J gene TRBJ1-2; TRBD1 is a possible D gene (6 bases). Germline CDR1 reads MNHEY; CDR2 reads SMNVEV (reference sequence). The CDR3 is 12 residues long. Trimming cost V 6 bases and J 6 bases, with 11 bases left between them. The DNA of the CDR3 is TGTGCCAGCAGGACAGGCGGAGATGGCTACACCTTC. Translating it yields CASRTGGDGYTF.

Many counts were recorded for this clonotype. The genes are TRBV11-2 and TRBJ1-1; D gene ambiguous. V lost 4 bases and J 1 base, leaving 10 bases between the germline ends. There are 14 residues in the CDR3. Germline CDR1 and CDR2: SGHAT and FQNNGV. For the CDR3, the DNA is TGTGCCAGCAGCTCTTTACTGGAGAACACTGAAGCTTTCTTT. This gives the protein CASSSLLENTEAFF.